These 8 T cell receptor beta chains originate from one sample sequenced in a study of cytomegalovirus exposure and HLA in healthy donors. 60 Vbeta and 13 Jbeta primers were used in PCR. TCRdb's copy holds only in-frame clones and misses some; the assay was immunoSEQ multiplex PCR. This table holds some 110,000 clones, 50% to 75% found once. The sample consisted of PBMCs. The source is a woman aged 40 to 50 in good health and CMV-seropositive.

This chain uses TRBV6-1 with TRBJ1-4; D call uncertain. CDR1 is MNHNS and CDR2 is SASEGT in the germline V gene. This CDR3 has 14 residues. Trimming shortened V by 8 bases and J by 3 bases, and 13 bases separated the two germline ends. The CDR3 DNA follows: TGTGCCAGCGGGCTGAAGCGGGCTAATGAAAAACTGTTTTTT. Its protein is CASGLKRANEKLFF.

CDR3 DNA sequence: TGTGCCAGCAGCTTGGGGGACAGGGGTTACAATGAGCAGTTCTTC. It encodes CASSLGDRGYNEQFF. The chain is built from TRBV5-6 and TRBJ2-1; 10 bases align to TRBD1. The ends lost 0 bases at V and 4 bases at J; junction bases unmatched: 1. Germline CDR1 and CDR2: SGHDT and YYEEEE. CDR3 length equals 15 residues.

V and J are TRBV10-2 and TRBJ2-1; D is uncertain. This CDR3 contains 13 residues. The germline V gene encodes CDR1 WSHSY and CDR2 SAAADI. Trimming stripped 10 bases from V and 0 bases from J, with 10 bases between. CDR3 in amino acids: CATILSSYNEQFF. CDR3 bases: TGCGCCACCATCCTGAGCTCCTACAATGAGCAGTTCTTC.

The chain has TRBV6-1 and TRBJ1-1; D is uncertain. V gave up 7 bases and J gave up 1 base, with 13 bases separating them. Germline V lookup: CDR1 MNHNS, CDR2 SASEGT. The CDR3 runs 14 residues. CDR3 in amino acids: CASTLDFGNTEAFF. The CDR3 DNA sequence: TGTGCCAGCACCCTGGACTTTGGGAACACTGAAGCTTTCTTT.

This chain connects TRBV10-3 to TRBJ2-4, with a tentative D call TRBD2 (6 bases). Deletions cut 6 bases from V and 0 bases from J, with 18 bases between. This CDR3 has 17 amino acids. Germline V CDR1 and CDR2: ENHRY, SYGVKD. The CDR3 loop is CAISGSGGEIAKNIQYF. The DNA for the CDR3 is TGTGCCATCAGCGGATCGGGCGGGGAAATAGCCAAAAACATTCAGTACTTC.

The chain combines TRBV7-9 with TRBJ2-3, with D perhaps TRBD2 (6 bases). V was pared by 4 bases and J by 0 bases, with 11 bases between. Germline V gene data show CDR1 as SEHNR and CDR2 as FQNEAQ (reference sequence). This CDR3 region has 15 residues. The DNA of the CDR3 is TGTGCCAGCAGCTCGGGGAGCGGGAGCACAGATACGCAGTATTTT. This codes for CASSSGSGSTDTQYF.

The chain uses TRBV9 and TRBJ2-2; D is possibly TRBD1 (6 bases). CDR3 length: 16 residues. Germline V gene lookup returns CDR1 SGDLS and CDR2 YYNGEE. Trimming stripped 3 bases from V and 2 bases from J, with 14 bases between. This CDR3 reads CASSANDRPNTGELFF. CDR3 sequence (DNA): TGTGCCAGCAGCGCCAATGACAGGCCTAACACCGGGGAGCTGTTTTTT.

The chain uses TRBV15 and TRBJ2-1, with 8 bases identical to TRBD2. V shed 5 bases, J shed 5 bases, and the junction held 2 bases outside the gene matches. There are 13 residues in the CDR3. Germline CDR1 and CDR2: LNHNV and YYDKDF (reference sequence). The CDR3, as DNA: TGTGCCACCAGCGGCGGGAGGAACAATGAGCAGTTCTTC. Encoded protein: CATSGGRNNEQFF.